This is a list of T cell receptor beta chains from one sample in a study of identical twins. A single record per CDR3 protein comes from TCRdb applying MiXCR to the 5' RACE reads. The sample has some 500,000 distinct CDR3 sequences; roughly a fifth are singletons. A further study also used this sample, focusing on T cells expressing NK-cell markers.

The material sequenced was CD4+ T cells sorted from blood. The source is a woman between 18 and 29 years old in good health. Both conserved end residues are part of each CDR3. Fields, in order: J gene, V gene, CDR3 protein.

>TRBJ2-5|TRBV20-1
CSADRQETQYF
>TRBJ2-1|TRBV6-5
CASRGGTREQFF
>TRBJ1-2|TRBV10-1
CASSEGGSYGYTF
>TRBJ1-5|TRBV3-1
CASSQMVGGNQPQHF
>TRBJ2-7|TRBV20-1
CSVPQRISVYEQYF
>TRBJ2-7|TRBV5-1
CASSSRLSYEQYF
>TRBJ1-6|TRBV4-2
CASSPETGARSPLHF
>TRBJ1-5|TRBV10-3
CAISQGSRANQPQHF
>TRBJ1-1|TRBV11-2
CASSLDQTGGRGAFF
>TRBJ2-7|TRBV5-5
CASSPLTGLVGEQYF
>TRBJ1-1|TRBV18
CASSELPDTEAFF
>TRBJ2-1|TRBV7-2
CASSLVASNNEQFF
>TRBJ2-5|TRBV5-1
CASSSGTGEETQYF
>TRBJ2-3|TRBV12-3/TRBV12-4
CASSTGTGSKGTQYF
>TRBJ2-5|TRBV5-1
CASSTIPGPTYQETQYF
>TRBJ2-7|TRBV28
CASSPPQRTYEQYF
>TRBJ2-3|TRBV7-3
CASSLYAGTDTQYF
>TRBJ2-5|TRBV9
CASSVARSEETQYF
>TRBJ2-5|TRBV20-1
CSARQRSGDQETQYF
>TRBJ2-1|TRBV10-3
CAISEPTQQLYNEQFF
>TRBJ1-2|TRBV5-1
CASSSYPGRLDGYTF
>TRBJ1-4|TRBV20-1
CSAGPPGRPNEKLFF
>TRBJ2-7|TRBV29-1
CSVFYEQYF
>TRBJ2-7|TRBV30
CAWGPGTGAYEQYF
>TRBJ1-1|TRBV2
CASRADAFEAFF
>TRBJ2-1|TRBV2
CASPGIRDNEQFF
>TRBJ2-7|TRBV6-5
CASSYSVRTQTGEQYF
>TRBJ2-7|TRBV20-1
CSARKYGRAYEQYF